Reported below is one T cell receptor beta chain. Other DNA sequences in the sample encode the same CDR3. The sample comes from a study of blood T cell repertoires in COVID-19. Study in general: The United States, Italy and Spain were the sources of the acute and convalescent COVID-19 samples. The cDNA or gDNA used as material had been derived from T cells, B-cell-depleted T cells, or PBMCs.

Study processing details: Amplifying reference gene primers gave estimates of nucleated cell counts. Measured with immunoSEQ multiplex PCR; TCRdb has only the in-frame clones, and not every one. The V and J calls and clone size were taken over from that table, and D and trimming were inferred from the DNA. The data hold approximately 140,000 clones, with about 91% observed a single time. Germline values: CDR1 LGHDT, CDR2 YNNKEL (reference sequence). With 6 bases clipped from V and 0 bases from J, the junction kept 5 bases outside the gene matches. The CDR3 is 15 amino acids. Sequencing was done on a sample of peripheral blood. The clonotype comes from a human donor in a cohort sampled during active COVID-19. The gene calls are TRBV3-1 (or the pseudogene TRBV3-2) and TRBJ2-3, with TRBD2 matching over 8 bases. The CDR3 DNA follows: TGTGCCAGCAGAACTAGCGGAGTTAGCACAGATACGCAGTATTTT. Translation: CASRTSGVSTDTQYF.